Below, one TCR beta chain is given with its context. Losses at the gene ends were 3 bases for V and 2 bases for J; bases not matched to a gene: 4. Germline V gene data show CDR1 as SGHTA and CDR2 as FQGNSA. This CDR3 comprises 14 residues. The sample is drawn from a study of shared T cell receptors in the human thymus. Sequencing was performed with immunoSEQ multiplex PCR; in TCRdb, only in-frame clones are kept and a portion is missing. The top ten clones hold about 0.014% of a sample with about 540,000 clones, 75% to 80% of them seen once. These data also featured in a second study, about human thymus T cells.

The chain joins TRBV7-2 to TRBJ2-7, with TRBD1 identical over 7 bases. This clonotype originated in a boy in the first two years of life with a congenital heart defect. Source material: thymocytes. The CDR3, as DNA: TGTGCCAGCAGCTTGGGACAGAAGACCTACGAGCAGTACTTC. Translating gives CASSLGQKTYEQYF.